Listed below are T cell receptor beta chains from one sample, sequenced in a study of cytomegalovirus exposure and HLA in healthy donors. The data were produced by immunoSEQ multiplex PCR, yet TCRdb's version contains in-frame clones alone and is incomplete. The table records 120,000 to 150,000 clones, roughly four fifths of them present only once. Sequencing used PBMCs. These TCRs come from a man between 18 and 29 years old in good health and CMV-seropositive. Both conserved end residues are part of each CDR3. Fields, in order: D gene, J gene, V gene, clone size, CDR3 DNA, CDR3 protein. A D gene is named only where the DNA matches it firmly. The size entry is marked missing in some rows and otherwise reads once, few, many or a size class.

TRBD1,TRBJ1-5,TRBV7-2,NA,TGTGCCAGCAGCTGGCGGGACAGGGTGAAGCCCCAGCATTTT,CASSWRDRVKPQHF
TRBD2,TRBJ2-1,TRBV5-1,NA,TGCGCCAGCAGCTTGGGACTAGCGACCTACAATGAGCAGTTCTTC,CASSLGLATYNEQFF
TRBD1,TRBJ1-2,TRBV6-5,NA,TGTGCCAGCAGATCCAGGGGGAAGAACTATGGCTACACCTTC,CASRSRGKNYGYTF
TRBD1,TRBJ1-2,TRBV6-5,NA,TGTGCCAGCAGATCCACCGGGACAGGGGGTGGGGGCTACACCTTC,CASRSTGTGGGGYTF
TRBD1,TRBJ2-5,TRBV19,NA,TGTGCCAGTAAACCCGGGACAGGGGCAGAGACCCAGTACTTC,CASKPGTGAETQYF
NA,TRBJ2-1,TRBV4-1,NA,TGCGCCAGCAGACCGGGATCTAACAATGAGCAGTTCTTC,CASRPGSNNEQFF
TRBD1,TRBJ2-6,TRBV28,NA,TGTGCCAGCAGCAATTCCGGACAGGGCGGTCAGTCTGGGGCCAACGTCCTGACTTTC,CASSNSGQGGQSGANVLTF
NA,TRBJ2-2,TRBV2,few,TGTGCCAGCAGCGAAATAGGGGGTGGGAGGGAGCTGTTTTTT,CASSEIGGGRELFF
NA,TRBJ1-5,TRBV6-5,NA,TGTGCCAGCAGCGCGACGGGGGGCGGGAAGCCCCAGCATTTT,CASSATGGGKPQHF
NA,TRBJ2-2,TRBV12-5,NA,TGTGCTAGTGGTCTCCAGGGTACCCTGAACACCGGGGAGCTGTTTTTT,CASGLQGTLNTGELFF
NA,TRBJ1-1,TRBV10-3,NA,TGTGCCATCAGTGGGGGCCCCGGTGGAGCTTTCTTT,CAISGGPGGAFF
TRBD2,TRBJ2-7,TRBV5-1,NA,TGCGCCAGCAGCTTGGCGACTAGCGGGGGGGGCTCCTACGAGCAGTACTTC,CASSLATSGGGSYEQYF
NA,TRBJ2-7,TRBV27,NA,TGTGCCAGCAGTTTATTCAGGGGCGACGAGCAGTACTTC,CASSLFRGDEQYF
TRBD1,TRBJ2-1,TRBV11-3,NA,TGTGCCAGCAGCTTCCCAGGGGGCGGAAATGAGCAGTTCTTC,CASSFPGGGNEQFF
NA,TRBJ2-5,TRBV2,NA,TGTGCCAGCAGTGAGGCAGGCCAAGAGACCCAGTACTTC,CASSEAGQETQYF
NA,TRBJ2-7,TRBV9,NA,TGTGCCAGCAGCCCTGGGGGGGGCTCCCACGAGCAGTACTTC,CASSPGGGSHEQYF
TRBD2,TRBJ2-7,TRBV7-6,NA,TGTGCCAGCAGCTCAGGACTAGCCGAGGAGCAGTACTTC,CASSSGLAEEQYF
NA,TRBJ2-7,TRBV13,few,TGTGCCAGCAGCCACTCGGGTTTCGCCTACGAGCAGTACTTC,CASSHSGFAYEQYF
NA,TRBJ1-2,TRBV2,NA,TGTGCCAGCAGTGAAGCAAGACAATCCTATGGCTACACCTTC,CASSEARQSYGYTF
TRBD1,TRBJ1-1,TRBV18,NA,TGTGCCAGCCACGAGGGACAGAAGGCTGAAGCTTTCTTT,CASHEGQKAEAFF
TRBD2,TRBJ2-7,TRBV9,NA,TGTGCCAGCAGCATCTTACTAGCGGGAGTGAGCGAGCAGTACTTC,CASSILLAGVSEQYF
NA,TRBJ1-3,TRBV7-9,NA,TGTGCCAGCTCTCCCTTGGGGGCCCTCTCTGGAAACACCATATATTTT,CASSPLGALSGNTIYF
NA,TRBJ2-7,TRBV4-1,NA,TGCGCCAGCAGCCTCGGCCAGGGGTACGAGCAGTACTTC,CASSLGQGYEQYF
TRBD1,TRBJ1-1,TRBV30,NA,TGTGCCTGGACCCTCACTAGGACAGGATGGAACACTGAAGCTTTCTTT,CAWTLTRTGWNTEAFF
TRBD1,TRBJ2-7,TRBV30,NA,TGTGCCTGGAGTGGGGGATCGGACAGGGTTTCCGGCGAGCAGTACTTC,CAWSGGSDRVSGEQYF
TRBD2,TRBJ2-3,TRBV28,NA,TGTGCCAGCAGTTTAGCTAGCGGGACTTTTGGCACAGATACGCAGTATTTT,CASSLASGTFGTDTQYF
NA,TRBJ2-1,TRBV7-8,NA,TGTGCCAGCAGCTTAGCGATGGGGCAGAGAGAGCAGTTCTTC,CASSLAMGQREQFF
NA,TRBJ1-5,TRBV19,NA,TGTGCCAGTAGTATCCCCTGGGGGGGGGATCAGCCCCAGCATTTT,CASSIPWGGDQPQHF
TRBD1,TRBJ1-1,TRBV5-1,NA,TGCGCCAGCAGCCTACAGACAGGGCTGAACACTGAAGCTTTCTTT,CASSLQTGLNTEAFF
NA,TRBJ2-5,TRBV5-1,few,TGCGCCAGCGGAGACTCTGGAGGATCAAGAAACTTC,CASGDSGGSRNF
TRBD1,TRBJ2-7,TRBV6-6,NA,TGTGCCAGCAGTTACGCCCCGGGACAGGGACCATTGGAGCAGTACTTC,CASSYAPGQGPLEQYF
NA,TRBJ1-1,TRBV5-6,NA,TGTGCCAGCAGCTTGGATGGGCCTGTGGACACTGAAGCTTTCTTT,CASSLDGPVDTEAFF
TRBD1,TRBJ1-5,TRBV27,NA,TGTGCCAGCAGCCTTAACAGGGGTAGCAATCAGCCCCAGCATTTT,CASSLNRGSNQPQHF
TRBD1,TRBJ2-1,TRBV5-1,NA,TGCGCCAGCAACCCTGGACAGGGAATGGGGAGTGAGCAGTTCTTC,CASNPGQGMGSEQFF
TRBD1,TRBJ2-7,TRBV6-6,NA,TGTGCCAGCAGTAACAGGGGGAGGGAGCAGTACTTC,CASSNRGREQYF
TRBD2,TRBJ2-7,TRBV27,NA,TGTGCCTCTTCGACCGGGACTAGCGTCTACGAGCAGTACTTC,CASSTGTSVYEQYF
TRBD1,TRBJ1-2,TRBV28,NA,TGTGCCAGCAGATCAGGGGGTGGTGGCTACACCTTC,CASRSGGGGYTF
NA,TRBJ2-2,TRBV19,once,TGTGCCACCTCTACCCTCCAGGGCGACACCGGGGAGCTGTTTTTT,CATSTLQGDTGELFF
NA,TRBJ2-7,TRBV5-1,NA,TGCGCCAGCAGCGGAGGCGGGACAGCGACCTACGAGCAGTACTTC,CASSGGGTATYEQYF
NA,TRBJ2-1,TRBV19,NA,TGTGCCAGTAGAATCGATTTTCGGAGTCTGTACAATGAGCAGTTCTTC,CASRIDFRSLYNEQFF